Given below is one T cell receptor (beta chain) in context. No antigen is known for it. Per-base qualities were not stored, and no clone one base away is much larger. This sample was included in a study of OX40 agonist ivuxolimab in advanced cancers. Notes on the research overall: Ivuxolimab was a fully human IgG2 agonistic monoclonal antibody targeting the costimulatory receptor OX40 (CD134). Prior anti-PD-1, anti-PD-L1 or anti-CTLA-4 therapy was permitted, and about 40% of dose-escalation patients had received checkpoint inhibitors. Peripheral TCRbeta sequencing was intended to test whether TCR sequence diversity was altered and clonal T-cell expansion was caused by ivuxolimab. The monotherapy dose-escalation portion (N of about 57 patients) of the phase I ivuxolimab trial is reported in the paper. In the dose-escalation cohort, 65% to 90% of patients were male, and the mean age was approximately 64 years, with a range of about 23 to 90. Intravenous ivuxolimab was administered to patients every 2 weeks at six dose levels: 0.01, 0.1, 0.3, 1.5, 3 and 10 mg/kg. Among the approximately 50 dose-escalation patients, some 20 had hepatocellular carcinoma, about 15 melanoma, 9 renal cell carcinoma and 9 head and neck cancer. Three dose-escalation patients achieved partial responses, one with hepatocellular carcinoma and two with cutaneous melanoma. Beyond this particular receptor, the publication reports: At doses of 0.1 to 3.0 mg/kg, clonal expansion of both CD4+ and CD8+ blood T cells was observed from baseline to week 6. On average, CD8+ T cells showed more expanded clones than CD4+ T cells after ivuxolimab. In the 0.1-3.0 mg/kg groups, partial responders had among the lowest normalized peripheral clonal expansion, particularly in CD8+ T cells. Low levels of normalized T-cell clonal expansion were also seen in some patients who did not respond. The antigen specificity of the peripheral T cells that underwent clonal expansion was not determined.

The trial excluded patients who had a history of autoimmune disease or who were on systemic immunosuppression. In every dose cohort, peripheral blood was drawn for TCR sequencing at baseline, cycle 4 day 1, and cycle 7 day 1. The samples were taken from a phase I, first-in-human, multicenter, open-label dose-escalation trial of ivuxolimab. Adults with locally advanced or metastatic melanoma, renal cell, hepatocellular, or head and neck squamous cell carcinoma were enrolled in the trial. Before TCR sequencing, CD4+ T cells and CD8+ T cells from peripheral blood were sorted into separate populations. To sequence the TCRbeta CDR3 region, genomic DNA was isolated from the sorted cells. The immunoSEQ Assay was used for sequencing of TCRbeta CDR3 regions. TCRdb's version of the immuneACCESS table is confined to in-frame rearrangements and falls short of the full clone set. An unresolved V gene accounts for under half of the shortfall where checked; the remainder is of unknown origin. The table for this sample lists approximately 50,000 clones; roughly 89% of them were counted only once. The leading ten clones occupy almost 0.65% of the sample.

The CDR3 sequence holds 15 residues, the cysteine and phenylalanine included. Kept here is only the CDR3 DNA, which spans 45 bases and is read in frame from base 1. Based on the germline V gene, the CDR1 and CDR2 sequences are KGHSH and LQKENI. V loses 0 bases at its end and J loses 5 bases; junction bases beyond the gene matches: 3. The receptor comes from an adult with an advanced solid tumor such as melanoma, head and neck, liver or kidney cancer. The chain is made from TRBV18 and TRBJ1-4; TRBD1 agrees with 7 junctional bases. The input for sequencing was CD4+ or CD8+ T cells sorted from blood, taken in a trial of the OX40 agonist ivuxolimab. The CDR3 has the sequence CASSPPGQLNEKLFF. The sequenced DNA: TGTGCCAGCTCACCACCGGGACAGCTCAATGAAAAACTGTTTTTT.